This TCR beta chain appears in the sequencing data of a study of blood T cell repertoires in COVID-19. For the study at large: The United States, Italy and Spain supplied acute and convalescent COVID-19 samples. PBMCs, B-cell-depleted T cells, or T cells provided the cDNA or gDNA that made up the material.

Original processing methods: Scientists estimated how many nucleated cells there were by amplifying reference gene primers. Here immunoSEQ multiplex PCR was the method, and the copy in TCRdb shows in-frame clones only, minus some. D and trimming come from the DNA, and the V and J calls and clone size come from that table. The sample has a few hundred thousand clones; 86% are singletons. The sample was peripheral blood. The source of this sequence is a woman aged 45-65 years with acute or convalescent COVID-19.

The DNA for the CDR3 is TGTGCCAGCTCACCACCGCATCTGGAGAGTGAGCAGTTCTTC. Translating gives CASSPPHLESEQFF. The chain links TRBV18 to TRBJ2-1; D is ambiguous. The CDR3 loop spans 14 amino acids. Germline V gives CDR1 KGHSH, CDR2 LQKENI. The V gene lost 0 bases and the J gene lost 9 bases, with 12 bases spanning the gap.